The sequence of this T cell receptor (beta chain) was determined in a study of blood T cell repertoires in COVID-19. Overall study context: Sites in the United States, Italy and Spain provided acute and convalescent COVID-19 samples. T cells, B-cell-depleted T cells, or PBMCs provided the cDNA or gDNA that served as material.

As processed by the authors: The assay estimated nucleated cells by amplifying reference gene primers. Profiling relied on immunoSEQ multiplex PCR, and the TCRdb table lists in-frame clones only, not all of them. That table gives V, J and clone size, and the DNA gave D and trimming. The data contain around 250,000 clones, over 75% of them singletons. The V and J ends lost 10 bases and 0 bases respectively, with 10 bases between them. Germline V lookup: CDR1 SEHNR, CDR2 FQNEAQ (reference sequence). There are 13 residues in the CDR3. The clonotype was recovered from a human donor in a cohort sampled during active COVID-19. The sequenced material came from peripheral blood. V usage is TRBV7-9 and J usage is TRBJ1-3; D gene ambiguous. The CDR3 reads CAITGASGNTIYF. In nucleotides, the CDR3 is TGTGCCATTACGGGAGCCTCTGGAAACACCATATATTTT.